One and the same sample provided the 19 T cell receptor beta chains below, sequenced in a study of blood T cell repertoires in COVID-19. Sequencing used immunoSEQ multiplex PCR; TCRdb keeps in-frame clones, though not all of them. The table lists approximately 260,000 clones, 75% to 90% of them singletons, with under 5.5% in the top ten. Sequencing used peripheral blood. These receptors all stem from a man in his 60s who had recovered from COVID-19.

The rearrangement links TRBV7-6 to TRBJ1-1; D might be TRBD1 (6 bases). This CDR3 spans 17 amino acids. V lost 1 base and J lost 4, with 19 bases in between. Germline V CDR1 and CDR2: SGHVS, FNYEAQ. CDR3 sequence: CASSLDRISLGGTEAFF. The CDR3, as DNA: TGTGCCAGCAGCTTAGATAGGATCTCTTTAGGGGGCACTGAAGCTTTCTTT.

The chain is built from TRBV18 and TRBJ1-1, with D tentatively TRBD1 (5 bases). Germline loops: CDR1 KGHSH, CDR2 LQKENI. V lost 1 base and J 4 bases, leaving 13 bases between the germline ends. CDR3 length: 15 amino acids. The CDR3 loop is CASSPQGMPSTEAFF. The CDR3 DNA reads as TGTGCCAGCTCACCACAGGGGATGCCAAGCACTGAAGCTTTCTTT.

This clone has only a few counts. V is TRBV28 and J is TRBJ1-6, with D maybe TRBD1 (6 bases). V was clipped by 4 bases and J by 5 bases, with 12 bases between them. The germline V gene has CDR1 MDHEN and CDR2 SYDVKM. The CDR3 has 15 residues. For the CDR3, the DNA is TGTGCCAGCAGTTACATCAGGGGAAATAATTCACCCCTCCACTTT. Amino acids: CASSYIRGNNSPLHF.

This chain links TRBV2 with TRBJ2-7, with TRBD1 as a possible D gene (6 bases). CDR1 is SNHLY and CDR2 is FYNNEI in the germline V gene. The CDR3 runs to 16 residues. V dropped 4 bases and J dropped 4 bases, with 20 bases sitting between them. The CDR3 sequence is CASSGSRTEVLYEQYF. DNA of the CDR3: TGTGCCAGCAGTGGGTCAAGGACAGAGGTTCTATACGAGCAGTACTTC.

The chain employs TRBV24-1 and TRBJ1-5, with D perhaps matching TRBD1 (6 bases). V lost 3 bases, J lost 3 bases, and 14 bases lay in between. The CDR3 totals 16 residues. The germline CDR1 and CDR2 sequences are KGHDR and SFDVKD. This CDR3 is CATSDHNRDNNQPQHF. In DNA, the CDR3 is TGTGCCACCAGTGATCACAACCGGGACAACAATCAGCCCCAGCATTTT.

This clone was seen only once. This chain joins TRBV6-2 or TRBV6-3 and TRBJ1-5; D is ambiguous. Trimming shortened V by 6 bases and J by 0 bases, and 15 bases separated the two germline ends. Germline-derived CDR1 and CDR2 are MNHEY and SVGEGT. The CDR3 is made up of 16 amino acids. CDR3: CASSPTQPYSNQPQHF. The DNA of the CDR3 is TGTGCCAGCAGCCCTACACAGCCCTATAGCAATCAGCCCCAGCATTTT.

The chain is built from TRBV19 and TRBJ1-5; D not resolved. The germline V gene has CDR1 LNHDA and CDR2 SQIVND (reference sequence). The CDR3 covers 15 residues. V was pared by 3 bases and J by 7 bases, with 16 bases between. CDR3 in amino acids: CASSMIQQIRQPQHF. The CDR3 bases are TGTGCCAGTAGTATGATACAGCAGATTCGCCAGCCCCAGCATTTT.

The rearrangement joins TRBV30 to TRBJ1-1; 8 bases are shared with TRBD1. The CDR3 totals 15 residues. V lost 2 bases to trimming and J lost 3 bases; unmatched junction nucleotides: 8. Germline CDR1 GTSNPN, CDR2 SVGIG (reference sequence). CDR3 in amino acids: CAWSPPDREYTEAFF. The DNA of the CDR3 is TGTGCCTGGAGTCCACCGGACAGGGAGTACACTGAAGCTTTCTTT.

V usage is TRBV30 and J usage is TRBJ2-5; D is possibly TRBD2 (6 bases). Trimming left V 2 bases short and J 6 bases short, with 13 bases between. The germline CDR1 and CDR2 sequences are GTSNPN and SVGIG (reference sequence). The CDR3 contains 13 residues. In DNA, the CDR3 is TGTGCCTGGAGTCAAGGGCTAGCGAAGACCCAGTACTTC. Translated: CAWSQGLAKTQYF.

The chain recombines TRBV19 with TRBJ1-4; 7 bases line up with TRBD1. From germline, CDR1 is LNHDA and CDR2 SQIVND (reference sequence). V lost 10 bases and J lost 8; bases outside the gene matches: 7. The CDR3 extends over 12 amino acids. The CDR3 region is CATQGDREKLFF. In DNA form, the CDR3 reads TGTGCCACCCAGGGGGACCGGGAAAAACTGTTTTTT.

For this clone: The same CDR3 is also encoded by other DNA sequences in this sample. The chain has TRBV19 and TRBJ2-2, with a weak D call TRBD2 (5 bases). The CDR3 is 14 amino acids. V lost 6 bases to trimming and J lost 1 base, with 9 bases between them. The V gene's germline CDR1 is LNHDA and CDR2 SQIVND (reference sequence). The CDR3 DNA reads TGTGCCAGTAGGCGAGCGGTGAACACCGGGGAGCTGTTTTTT. It yields the protein CASRRAVNTGELFF.

This chain joins TRBV7-9 and TRBJ1-1; tentatively, D is TRBD1 (5 bases). Trimming left V 0 bases short and J 0 bases short, with 8 bases between. Germline CDR1 reads SEHNR; CDR2 reads FQNEAQ (reference sequence). CDR3 length: 15 residues. Here the CDR3 DNA reads TGTGCCAGCAGCTTAGCCAGGGCCATGAACACTGAAGCTTTCTTT. Translated, it gives CASSLARAMNTEAFF.

The rearrangement links TRBV18 to TRBJ2-7; D unclear. CDR1 is KGHSH and CDR2 is LQKENI in the germline V gene. V gave up 4 bases and J gave up 3 bases, with 10 bases separating them. The CDR3 contains 13 residues. CDR3 sequence (DNA): TGTGCCAGCTCACTTCGTAGTGGCTACGAGCAGTACTTC. Translated: CASSLRSGYEQYF.

V gene TRBV7-2 combines with J gene TRBJ2-7; possible D gene TRBD1, 7 bases. V was cut by 1 base and J by 7 bases, with 14 bases left in between. This CDR3 region has 14 residues. Germline CDR1 SGHTA, CDR2 FQGNSA. The CDR3 DNA follows: TGTGCCAGCAGCTTAGGACAGGGTGCGGGGGAGCAGTACTTC. Translating gives CASSLGQGAGEQYF.

About this clone: The junction does not match germline at one end; this may be a read error. Additional DNA sequences in this sample encode the identical CDR3. The V gene is TRBV19, the J gene TRBJ2-7, with 8 bases that match TRBD1. This CDR3 contains 15 residues. Germline V gives CDR1 LNHDA, CDR2 SQIVND (reference sequence). CDR3 sequence reads: CASSIVADRVSEQYF. CDR3 nucleotide sequence: TGTGCCAGCAGTATAGTAGCGGACAGGGTGAGTGAGCAGTACTTC. The full variable domain, rest sourced from reference TRBV19 and TRBJ2-7, is DGGITQSPKYLFRKEGQNVTLSCEQNLNHDAMYWYRQDPGQGLRLIYYSQIVNDFQKGDIAEGYSVSREKKESFPLTVTSAQKNPTAFYLCASSIVADRVSEQYFGPGTRLTVT.

This clone was seen only a few times. The same CDR3 arises from other DNA sequences in this sample as well. The rearrangement links TRBV7-2 to TRBJ1-5; D gene ambiguous. The CDR3 contains 13 residues. Per the germline V gene, CDR1 is SGHTA and CDR2 is FQGNSA. Trimming left V 1 base short and J 9 bases short, with 10 bases between. The CDR3 reads CASSLGAGRPQHF. CDR3 sequence (DNA): TGTGCCAGCAGCTTAGGAGCTGGGAGGCCCCAGCATTTT.

J is TRBJ1-1 and V is TRBV5-6; 7 bases fit TRBD1. V was clipped by 5 bases and J by 2 bases; unmatched bases: 6. Germline CDR1 and CDR2: SGHDT and YYEEEE. The CDR3 sequence is 14 residues long. CDR3 loop: CASRMDRKNTEAFF. DNA of the CDR3: TGTGCCAGCAGGATGGACAGGAAAAACACTGAAGCTTTCTTT.

This clone appeared a single time. The chain recombines TRBV7-2 with TRBJ1-2; 11 bases map to TRBD1. In germline, CDR1 is SGHTA, CDR2 FQGNSA. This CDR3 has 15 amino acids. Losses at the gene ends were 1 base for V and 4 bases for J; bases not matched to a gene: 2. The CDR3 nucleotides read TGTGCCAGCAGCTTAGGGACAGGGGGCATCTATGGCTACACCTTC. Protein sequence: CASSLGTGGIYGYTF.

V gene TRBV20-1 combines with J gene TRBJ1-6; D ambiguous. This CDR3 has 16 amino acids. Germline assignment: CDR1 DFQATT and CDR2 SNEGSKA (reference sequence). V was clipped by 3 bases and J by 5 bases, with 17 bases between them. CDR3 protein: CSASEGYAGDNSPLHF. The DNA for the CDR3 is TGCAGTGCTAGTGAGGGTTATGCGGGTGATAATTCACCCCTCCACTTT.